This T cell receptor (beta chain) was sequenced for a study of blood T cell repertoires in COVID-19. Whole-study context: Specimens from acute and convalescent COVID-19 originated in the United States, Italy and Spain. T cells, B-cell-depleted T cells, or PBMCs supplied cDNA or gDNA.

Trimming cost V 0 bases and J 0 bases; bases outside gene matches: 7. The CDR3 loop spans 18 amino acids. Germline CDR1 ENHRY, CDR2 SYGVKD. Original processing methods: Estimation of nucleated cell counts relied on the amplification of reference gene primers. Some clones are missing from TCRdb's copy, which holds only in-frame ones; the method was immunoSEQ multiplex PCR. That table is the source of V, J and clone size, and D and trimming were worked out from the DNA. Seen here are roughly 70,000 clones, about 90% observed once, and the top ten hold 5.5% to 8.5%. V usage is TRBV10-3 and J usage is TRBJ1-5; 8 bases agree with TRBD1. The sequence was obtained from a woman older than 75 with active COVID-19. Sequencing was carried out using peripheral blood. The CDR3 spells CAISESWDRPNSNQPQHF. CDR3 nucleotides: TGTGCCATCAGTGAGTCGTGGGACAGGCCTAATAGCAATCAGCCCCAGCATTTT.